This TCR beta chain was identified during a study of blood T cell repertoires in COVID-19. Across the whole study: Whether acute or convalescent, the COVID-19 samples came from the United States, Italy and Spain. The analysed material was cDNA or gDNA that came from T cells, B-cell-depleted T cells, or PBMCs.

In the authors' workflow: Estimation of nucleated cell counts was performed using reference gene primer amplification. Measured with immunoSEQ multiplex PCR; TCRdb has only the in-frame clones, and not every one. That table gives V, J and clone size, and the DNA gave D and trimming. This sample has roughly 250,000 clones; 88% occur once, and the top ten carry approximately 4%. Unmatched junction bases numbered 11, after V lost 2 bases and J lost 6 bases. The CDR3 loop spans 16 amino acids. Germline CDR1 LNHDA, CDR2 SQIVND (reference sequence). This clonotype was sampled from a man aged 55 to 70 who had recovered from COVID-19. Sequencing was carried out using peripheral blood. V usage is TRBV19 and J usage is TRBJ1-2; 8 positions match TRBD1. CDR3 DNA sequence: TGTGCCAGTAGTATACGAACGGGACAGGTGGTCCATGGCTACACCTTC. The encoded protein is CASSIRTGQVVHGYTF. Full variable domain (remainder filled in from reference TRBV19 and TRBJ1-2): DGGITQSPKYLFRKEGQNVTLSCEQNLNHDAMYWYRQDPGQGLRLIYYSQIVNDFQKGDIAEGYSVSREKKESFPLTVTSAQKNPTAFYLCASSIRTGQVVHGYTFGSGTRLTVV.